Listed below are T cell receptor beta chains from one sample, sequenced in a study of response to subunit inactivated influenza vaccine. TCRdb used MiXCR to reprocess the RT-PCR reads, holding one entry per CDR3 protein. Altogether 700,000 to 800,000 distinct CDR3 sequences are present, less than 20% being singletons, with the ten largest covering approximately 10%. The sample in question was PBMCs from blood, obtained around 5 days after vaccination. The receptors originated from a man in his fifties or sixties who received an inactivated influenza vaccine. Both conserved end residues are part of each CDR3. Each record gives: V gene, D gene, J gene, clone size, CDR3 protein, CDR3 DNA. D genes are given only for firm matches. Some rows mark clone size as missing; the rest say once, few, many or name a class of expanded clone.

>TRBV10-3|TRBD1|TRBJ1-1|few
CAISDFGTGLPEAFF
TGTGCCATCAGTGACTTTGGGACAGGGCTGCCTGAAGCTTTCTTT
>TRBV10-1|TRBD1|TRBJ1-1|many
CASSEYRGLGTEAFF
TGCGCCAGCAGTGAGTACAGGGGGCTTGGGACTGAAGCTTTCTTT
>TRBV27|-|TRBJ1-4|few
CASSFMSTGEKLFF
TGTGCCAGCAGTTTCATGAGCACCGGGGAAAAACTGTTTTTT
>TRBV24-1|TRBD2|TRBJ2-1|few
CATSDTGTSGIFNEQFF
TGTGCCACCAGTGATACCGGGACTAGCGGGATCTTCAATGAGCAGTTCTTC
>TRBV5-1|TRBD2|TRBJ2-5|-
CASSLSGDNQETQYF
TGCGCCAGCAGCTTGAGCGGGGATAACCAAGAGACCCAGTACTTC
>TRBV10-3|TRBD1|TRBJ2-3|-
CAIRPQGTVGTTQYF
TGTGCCATCAGACCACAAGGGACAGTAGGTACCACGCAGTATTTT
>TRBV5-1|TRBD1|TRBJ1-2|-
CASSLGQGIFYGYTF
TGCGCCAGCAGCCTGGGACAGGGGATTTTCTATGGCTACACCTTC
>TRBV20-1|TRBD1|TRBJ2-7|few
CSAYGTGGHEQYF
TGCAGTGCTTACGGGACAGGGGGCCACGAGCAGTACTTC
>TRBV12-3/TRBV12-4|-|TRBJ1-5|few
CASSDGPYSNQPQHF
TGTGCCAGCAGCGACGGCCCTTATAGCAATCAGCCCCAGCATTTT
>TRBV5-1|-|TRBJ1-2|-
CASSVKTGAPTESYTF
TGCGCCAGCAGCGTCAAAACAGGTGCGCCGACAGAATCCTACACCTTC
>TRBV10-3|TRBD2|TRBJ2-3|-
CAIRKREFSDTQYF
TGTGCCATCAGGAAGCGGGAGTTTTCAGATACGCAGTATTTT
>TRBV12-3/TRBV12-4|-|TRBJ1-1|many
CASSLSGLNTEAFF
TGTGCCAGCAGTTTATCTGGGTTAAACACTGAAGCTTTCTTT
>TRBV6-5|-|TRBJ1-5|many
CATSRDNNQPQHF
TGTGCCACATCCAGGGACAACAATCAGCCCCAGCATTTT
>TRBV20-1|TRBD1|TRBJ2-1|few
CSASDSTGASRQFF
TGCAGTGCTAGCGACTCGACAGGGGCGTCTCGTCAGTTCTTC
>TRBV5-6|TRBD1|TRBJ2-1|-
CASSRTGQGWDEQFF
TGTGCCAGCAGCCGTACGGGACAGGGATGGGATGAGCAGTTCTTC
>TRBV18|-|TRBJ1-2|few
CASSPPNRRDYGYTF
TGTGCCAGCTCACCACCGAACAGGAGAGACTATGGCTACACCTTC
>TRBV27|-|TRBJ2-7|few
CASSLQGPTYEQYF
TGTGCCAGCAGTCTCCAGGGGCCTACCTACGAGCAGTACTTC
>TRBV24-1|-|TRBJ2-1|-
CATSLTLGSMEGQFF
TGTGCCACCAGTCTCACTTTGGGCAGCATGGAGGGGCAGTTCTTC
>TRBV20-1|-|TRBJ2-2|few
CSAPGPTGELFF
TGCAGTGCGCCGGGACCCACCGGGGAGCTGTTTTTT
>TRBV5-1|-|TRBJ1-1|-
CASNWVGGESEAFF
TGCGCCAGCAACTGGGTCGGAGGGGAATCTGAAGCTTTCTTT
>TRBV2|-|TRBJ1-6|-
CASGGEGSPLHF
TGTGCCAGCGGGGGGGAGGGCTCACCCCTCCACTTT
>TRBV24-1|TRBD2|TRBJ2-1|-
CATNDFSGGAVPEQFF
TGTGCCACCAATGATTTTAGCGGGGGGGCCGTCCCCGAGCAGTTCTTC
>TRBV6-5|TRBD2|TRBJ2-7|few
CASSYLSTRGRGYEQYF
TGTGCCAGCAGTTACCTTTCAACCAGAGGGAGGGGCTACGAGCAGTACTTC
>TRBV6-2/TRBV6-3|-|TRBJ2-4|few
CASSYTRARVIILAKNIQYF
TGTGCCAGCAGTTACACGAGGGCCAGGGTTATAATCCTAGCCAAAAACATTCAGTACTTC
>TRBV7-8|-|TRBJ1-2|-
CASSYRPERSYGYTF
TGTGCCAGCAGCTACCGACCAGAAAGAAGCTATGGCTACACCTTC
>TRBV6-1|-|TRBJ1-6|few
CATRQGSDSPLHF
TGTGCCACCCGACAAGGATCCGATTCACCCCTCCACTTT
>TRBV20-1|-|TRBJ2-3|-
CSARISGLTDTQYF
TGCAGTGCTAGAATTAGCGGATTAACAGATACGCAGTATTTT
>TRBV5-1|-|TRBJ2-1|few
CASSLERSYNEQFF
TGCGCCAGCAGCTTGGAGCGCTCCTACAATGAGCAGTTCTTC
>TRBV7-9|-|TRBJ2-1|-
CASSLLGLHYNEQFF
TGTGCCAGCAGCTTACTAGGACTACATTACAATGAGCAGTTCTTC
>TRBV29-1|TRBD2|TRBJ2-3|-
CSVVGASGWGTDTQYF
TGCAGCGTTGTAGGGGCTAGCGGTTGGGGCACAGATACGCAGTATTTT
>TRBV20-1|-|TRBJ2-7|-
CSANRDSNYEQYF
TGCAGTGCTAACCGGGACTCAAATTACGAGCAGTACTTC
>TRBV5-1|-|TRBJ2-7|few
CASSRTLAEQYF
TGCGCCAGCAGTAGAACTTTGGCCGAGCAGTACTTC
>TRBV27|-|TRBJ2-7|-
CASTRGDGPGRQYF
TGTGCCAGCACCCGGGGAGATGGACCTGGACGGCAGTACTTC
>TRBV4-3|-|TRBJ2-5|-
CASSQGISQETQYF
TGCGCCAGCAGCCAGGGGATTTCCCAAGAGACCCAGTACTTC
>TRBV15|-|TRBJ2-3|few
CATSRNRGAGDTQYF
TGTGCCACCAGCAGGAACCGTGGGGCAGGAGATACGCAGTATTTT
>TRBV7-9|TRBD1|TRBJ1-6|once
CASSFDRVGSPLHF
TGTGCCAGCAGCTTCGACAGGGTTGGCTCACCCCTCCACTTT
>TRBV7-2|TRBD1|TRBJ1-6|many
CASSLGTGLYNSPLHF
TGTGCCAGCAGCTTAGGGACAGGACTTTATAATTCACCCCTCCACTTT
>TRBV21-1|-|TRBJ2-1|-
CASSIGVDRGELDLYNEQFF
TGTGCCAGCAGCATTGGGGTTGACAGGGGGGAACTAGACCTATACAATGAGCAGTTCTTC
>TRBV7-9|-|TRBJ2-7|-
CASSSNLVPGWGNQYF
TGTGCCAGCAGCTCGAACCTCGTGCCAGGTTGGGGGAACCAGTACTTC
>TRBV4-3|-|TRBJ1-2|few
CASSQVDGGYYGYTF
TGCGCCAGCAGCCAAGTGGACGGGGGTTACTATGGCTACACCTTC
>TRBV7-2|-|TRBJ2-1|-
CASRLTASSYNEQFF
TGTGCCAGCAGACTTACAGCGAGCTCCTACAATGAGCAGTTCTTC
>TRBV20-1|-|TRBJ2-1|many
CSASRASYNEQFF
TGCAGTGCTAGCCGAGCTTCCTACAATGAGCAGTTCTTC